Presented here are 5 T cell receptor beta chains from one specimen sequenced in a study of identical twins. TCRdb ran MiXCR on the 5' RACE reads and lists one entry per CDR3 protein. Of around 650,000 distinct CDR3 sequences in the sample, around 7.4% were seen once. The same data also went into a second study, on yellow fever vaccine responses in identical twins.

Sequencing was done on a sample of PBMCs. The receptor source for this set is a woman under 30 in good health.

This clonotype was counted between two and nine times. CDR3 residues: CASSLNPYQSSTDTQYF. The CDR3 nucleotides read TGTGCCAGCAGTTTAAACCCCTATCAGTCTAGCACAGATACGCAGTATTTT. V and J are TRBV27 and TRBJ2-3; the D is unclear. V dropped 2 bases and J dropped 0 bases, with 15 bases sitting between them. The CDR3 has 17 amino acids. Germline CDR1 MNHEY, CDR2 SMNVEV (reference sequence).

V is TRBV15 and J is TRBJ2-5; a weak D match, TRBD2 (5 bases). V was pared by 1 base and J by 4 bases, with 7 bases between. There are 13 residues in the CDR3. Germline loops: CDR1 LNHNV, CDR2 YYDKDF (reference sequence). As DNA, the CDR3 is TGTGCCACCAGCAGAGGGAGCGGAGAGACCCAGTACTTC. It is translated as CATSRGSGETQYF.

This clonotype was seen a handful of times. The J gene is TRBJ2-5, the V gene TRBV3-1; the D gene is possibly TRBD2 (5 bases). This CDR3 has 14 residues. Germline V CDR1 and CDR2: LGHDT, YNNKEL (reference sequence). V lost 1 base and J 5 bases, leaving 11 bases between the germline ends. CDR3 bases: TGTGCCAGCAGCCAAGGGTCGCGGAGGGAGACCCAGTACTTC. Its protein product is CASSQGSRRETQYF.

This clonotype was counted at least ten times. DNA for the CDR3: TGTGCCAGCAGCCAATCGAAGGCCGGGGAGCTGTTTTTT. It translates to CASSQSKAGELFF. This chain links TRBV16 with TRBJ2-2, with D unclear. V lost 0 bases and J lost 6, with 5 bases in between. The germline V gene encodes CDR1 KGHSY and CDR2 FQNENV. The CDR3 has 13 residues.

This clonotype was recorded only once. It may be a read error: a sequence one base away is much more abundant. The chain carries TRBV11-2 and TRBJ2-1; 9 nucleotides line up with TRBD1. CDR1 and CDR2 (germline): SGHAT, FQNNGV. V was pared by 4 bases and J by 7 bases, with 11 bases of the junction left unmatched. The CDR3 contains 16 residues. DNA for the CDR3: TGTGCCAGCAGCTCAGACCCACAGGGGGCAGGTAATGAGCAGTTCTTC. Translating it yields CASSSDPQGAGNEQFF.